Sequencing of this T cell receptor beta chain was carried out in a study of radiotherapy plus CTLA-4 blockade in lung cancer. Study background: Among patients, over 15% showed objective responses, and around 30% had disease control.

Study-level findings and limits: An expansion of tumor-derived TCR clones occurred in blood after radiotherapy plus ipilimumab. The best prediction of response reportedly came from early blood T cell clone dynamics, with interferon-beta.

As for this clone: Its antigen is currently unknown.

CTLA-4 blockade using ipilimumab, together with focal radiation, was received by patients with chemo-refractory metastatic non-small-cell lung cancer. This CDR3 contains 15 residues. With 2 bases clipped from V and 0 bases from J, the junction kept 5 bases outside the gene matches. Looked up from germline, CDR1 is SGHRS and CDR2 is YFSETQ. TCRdb's copy holds only in-frame clones and misses some; the assay was immunoSEQ multiplex PCR. The data hold approximately 40,000 clones, with roughly 72% observed a single time. The sample here was peripheral blood, taken from a patient treated with radiotherapy plus ipilimumab. The rearrangement uses TRBV5-1 and TRBJ2-7; 7 positions agree with TRBD1. This TCR came from a human donor with non-small cell lung cancer who had stable disease on radiotherapy plus ipilimumab. The CDR3 region has the DNA TGCGCCAGCAGCTTACAGGGGACCGGCTCCTACGAGCAGTACTTC. Encoded protein: CASSLQGTGSYEQYF.